The present T cell receptor (beta chain) was sequenced within a study of T cell responses to AZD1222 COVID-19 vaccine. Trimming left V 8 bases short and J 11 bases short, with 25 bases between. Germline CDR1 is SGHTA and CDR2 is FQGNSA. This CDR3 spans 15 amino acids. Here immunoSEQ multiplex PCR was the method, and the copy in TCRdb shows in-frame clones only, minus some. The sample records 130,000 to 150,000 clones, more than 85% being singletons. Study outcomes and limitations: Spike was spanned by vaccine-associated CD4 TCRs, which were dominant at 160-218 and 743-854.

In regard to this clone: Its matching antigen is unknown.

This sequence was found in an adult in good health. Sequences were derived from peripheral blood, sampled on day 0 of AZD1222 vaccination. The V and J genes are TRBV7-2 and TRBJ2-1; TRBD1 or TRBD2 may be the D gene (5 bases each). The CDR3 region is CASGRVGARESKQFF. CDR3 bases: TGTGCCAGCGGGCGGGTAGGAGCCAGGGAAAGTAAGCAGTTCTTC.